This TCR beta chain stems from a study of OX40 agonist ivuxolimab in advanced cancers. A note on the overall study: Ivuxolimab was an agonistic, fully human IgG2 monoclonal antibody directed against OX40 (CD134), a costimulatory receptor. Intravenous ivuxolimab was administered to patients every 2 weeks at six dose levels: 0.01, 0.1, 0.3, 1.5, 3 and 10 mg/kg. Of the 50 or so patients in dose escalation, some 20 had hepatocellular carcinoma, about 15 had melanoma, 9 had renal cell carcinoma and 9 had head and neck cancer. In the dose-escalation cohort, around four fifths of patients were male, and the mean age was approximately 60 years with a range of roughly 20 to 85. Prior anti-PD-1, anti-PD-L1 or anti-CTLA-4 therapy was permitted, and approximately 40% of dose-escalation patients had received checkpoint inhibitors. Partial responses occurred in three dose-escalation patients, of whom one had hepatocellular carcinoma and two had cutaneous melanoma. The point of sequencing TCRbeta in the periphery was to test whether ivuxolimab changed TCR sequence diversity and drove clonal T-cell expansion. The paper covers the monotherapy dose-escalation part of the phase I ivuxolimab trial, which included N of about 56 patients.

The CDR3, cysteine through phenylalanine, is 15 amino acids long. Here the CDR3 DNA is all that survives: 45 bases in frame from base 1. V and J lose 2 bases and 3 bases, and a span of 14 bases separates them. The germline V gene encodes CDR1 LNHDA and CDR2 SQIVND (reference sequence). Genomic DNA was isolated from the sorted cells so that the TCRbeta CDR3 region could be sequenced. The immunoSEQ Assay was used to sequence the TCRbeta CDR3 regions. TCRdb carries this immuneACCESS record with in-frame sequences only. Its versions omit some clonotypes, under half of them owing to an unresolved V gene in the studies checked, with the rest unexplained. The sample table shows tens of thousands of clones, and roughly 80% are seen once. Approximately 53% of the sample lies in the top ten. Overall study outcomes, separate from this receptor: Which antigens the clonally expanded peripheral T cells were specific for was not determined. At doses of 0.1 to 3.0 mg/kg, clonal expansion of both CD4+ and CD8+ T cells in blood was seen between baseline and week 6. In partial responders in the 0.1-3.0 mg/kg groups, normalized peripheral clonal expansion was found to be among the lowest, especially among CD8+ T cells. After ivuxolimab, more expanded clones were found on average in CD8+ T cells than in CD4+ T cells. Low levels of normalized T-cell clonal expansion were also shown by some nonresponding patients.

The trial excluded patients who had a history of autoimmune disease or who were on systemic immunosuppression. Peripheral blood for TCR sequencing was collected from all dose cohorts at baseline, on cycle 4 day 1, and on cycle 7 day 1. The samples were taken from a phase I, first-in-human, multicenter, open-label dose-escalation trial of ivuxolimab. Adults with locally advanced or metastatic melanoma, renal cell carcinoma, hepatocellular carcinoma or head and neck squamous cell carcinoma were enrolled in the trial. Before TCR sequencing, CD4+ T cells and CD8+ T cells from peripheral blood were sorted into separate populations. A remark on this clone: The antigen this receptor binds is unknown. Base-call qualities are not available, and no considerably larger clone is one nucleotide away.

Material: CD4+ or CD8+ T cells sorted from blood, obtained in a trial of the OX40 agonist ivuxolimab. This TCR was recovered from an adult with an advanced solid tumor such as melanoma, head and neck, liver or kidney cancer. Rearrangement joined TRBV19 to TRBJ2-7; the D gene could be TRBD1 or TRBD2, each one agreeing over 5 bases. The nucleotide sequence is TGTGCCAGTAGTATAAAGGGGACCCGGAGCTACGAGCAGTACTTC. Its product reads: CASSIKGTRSYEQYF.